These 10 T cell receptor beta chains came from one sample sequenced in a study of shared clonotypes between healthy human individuals. The repertoire was sequenced with immunoSEQ multiplex PCR; TCRdb's copy has only in-frame clones and lacks some. The data contain hundreds of thousands of clones, around 92% of them singletons. The naive CD8 population came from CD45RO-negative cells selected for CCR7, without terminally differentiated effector memory CD45RA+ cells. What was sequenced was naive CD8+ T cells sorted from blood. These TCRs come from a man aged 30 to 39 in good health.

The chain carries TRBV27 and TRBJ2-3; D is undetermined. The CDR3 is made up of 17 amino acids. Per germline, CDR1 MNHEY and CDR2 SMNVEV (reference sequence). Trimming took 0 bases from V and 0 from J, leaving 13 bases between them. CDR3 DNA sequence: TGTGCCAGCAGTTTATCGTACGGAATGACTAGCACAGATACGCAGTATTTT. This codes for CASSLSYGMTSTDTQYF.

The rearrangement joins TRBV29-1 to TRBJ2-7; 8 bases are shared with TRBD2. CDR3 length: 15 amino acids. With 0 bases clipped from V and 5 bases from J, the junction kept 9 bases outside the gene matches. Germline loops: CDR1 SQVTM, CDR2 ANQGSEA. In DNA, the CDR3 is TGCAGCGTTGAAGATAGCAGCGGGAGTTTCCACGAGCAGTACTTC. It codes for CSVEDSSGSFHEQYF.

The rearrangement links TRBV23-1 to TRBJ1-2, with D unresolved. TRBV23-1 is treated as an ORF (open reading frame) with a function not yet certain. This CDR3 contains 11 residues. V lost 11 bases and J 4 bases, leaving 11 bases between the germline ends. In DNA, the CDR3 is TGCGCCGCGGGGATCGGCTATGGCTACACCTTC. Translated, it gives CAAGIGYGYTF.

This clone was seen only once. This sequence joins TRBV20-1 and TRBJ2-1; D is unresolved. Germline V gene sequence: CDR1 DFQATT, CDR2 SNEGSKA (reference sequence). CDR3 size: 11 residues. Deletions cut 3 bases from V and 5 bases from J, with 5 bases between. CDR3 sequence: CSASLDNEQFF. The CDR3 DNA follows: TGCAGTGCTAGTCTGGACAATGAGCAGTTCTTC.

The chain links TRBV29-1 to TRBJ2-2, with TRBD2 matching over 11 bases. Germline CDR1 is SQVTM and CDR2 is ANQGSEA. Unmatched junction bases numbered 6, after V lost 7 bases and J lost 5 bases. This CDR3 is built from 14 residues. Written as DNA, the CDR3 is TGCAGCGCTGAGGGACTAGCGGTAACCGGGGAGCTGTTTTTT. This encodes CSAEGLAVTGELFF.

This chain connects TRBV28 to TRBJ2-7; 7 bases fit TRBD2. CDR3 length: 16 residues. The germline V gene encodes CDR1 MDHEN and CDR2 SYDVKM. V dropped 4 bases and J dropped 5; count of bases not matched to a gene: 14. The CDR3, as DNA: TGTGCCAGCAGTTCACTCTCTAGCGGAGTGGGACACGAGCAGTACTTC. Translating gives CASSSLSSGVGHEQYF.

V and J are TRBV6-4 and TRBJ2-1, with TRBD2 matching 7 bases. The V gene end was trimmed by 5 bases and the J gene end by 9 bases; junction bases not matched to a gene: 13. CDR3 length: 15 amino acids. Per germline, CDR1 MRHNA and CDR2 SNTAGT. The CDR3 DNA reads TGTGCCAGCAGTCGCAGGGCTAGCGGTCCAACTGAGCAGTTCTTC. Its translation is CASSRRASGPTEQFF.

This chain uses TRBV13 with TRBJ2-3; 8 bases map to TRBD2. The CDR3 is made up of 15 amino acids. Germline assignment: CDR1 PRHDT and CDR2 FYEKMQ (reference sequence). Trimming removed 6 bases from V and 3 bases from J; junction bases left unmatched: 8. CDR3 amino acids: CASSQAGEGTDTQYF. In DNA, the CDR3 is TGTGCCAGCAGTCAAGCGGGAGAGGGGACAGATACGCAGTATTTT.

The chain carries TRBV7-8 and TRBJ2-3; 11 nucleotides align to TRBD2. V gave up 3 bases and J gave up 3 bases; unmatched junction bases: 5. Germline V gene data show CDR1 as SGHVS and CDR2 as FQNEAQ. This CDR3 is 16 amino acids long. CDR3: CASSFTTSGRTDTQYF. CDR3 nucleotide sequence: TGTGCCAGCAGCTTTACAACTAGCGGGAGAACAGATACGCAGTATTTT.

The chain is built from TRBV9 and TRBJ2-1; weak D call: TRBD1 (6 bases). The germline V gene has CDR1 SGDLS and CDR2 YYNGEE. V was shortened by 2 bases and J by 9 bases, with 15 bases between the two germline ends. The CDR3 is 14 amino acids. The CDR3: CASSVQIQGGEQFF. CDR3 coding DNA: TGTGCCAGCAGCGTCCAGATACAGGGCGGTGAGCAGTTCTTC.